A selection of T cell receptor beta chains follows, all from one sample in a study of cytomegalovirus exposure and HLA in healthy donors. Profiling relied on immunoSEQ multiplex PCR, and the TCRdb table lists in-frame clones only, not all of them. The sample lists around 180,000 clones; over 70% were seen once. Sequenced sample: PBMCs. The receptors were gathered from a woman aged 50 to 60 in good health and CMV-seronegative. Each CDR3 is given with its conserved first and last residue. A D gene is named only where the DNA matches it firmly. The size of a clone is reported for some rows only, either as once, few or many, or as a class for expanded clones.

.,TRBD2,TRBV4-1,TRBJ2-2,TGCGCCAGCAGCCAAGATCGCCTAGCGGGAGGCCTCACCTTGAACACCGGGGAGCTGTTTTTT,CASSQDRLAGGLTLNTGELFF
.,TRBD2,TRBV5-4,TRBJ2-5,TGTGCCAGCAGCTTGGGGGCGGGGGGGATTAGAGAGACCCAGTACTTC,CASSLGAGGIRETQYF
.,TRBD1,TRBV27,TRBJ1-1,TGTGCCAGCAGGGCCGGGACAGGGTGGACTGAAGCTTTCTTT,CASRAGTGWTEAFF
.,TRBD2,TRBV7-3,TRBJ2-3,TGTGCCAGCAGCCGCGGGAGTAGCACAGATACGCAGTATTTT,CASSRGSSTDTQYF
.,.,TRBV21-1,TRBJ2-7,TGTGCCAGCAAGAGCGGGGGCGTAGTCCTCTACGAGCAGTACTTC,CASKSGGVVLYEQYF
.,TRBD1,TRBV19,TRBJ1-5,TGTGCCAGTAGTGATTACCGGGACAGGCCTCCAAATCAGCCCCAGCATTTT,CASSDYRDRPPNQPQHF
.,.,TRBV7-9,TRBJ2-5,TGTGCCAGCAGCTTTAGAGGGGAGACCCAGTACTTC,CASSFRGETQYF
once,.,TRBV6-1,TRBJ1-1,TGTGCCAGCAGGGTGGAACAGGGTTATACTGAAGCTTTCTTT,CASRVEQGYTEAFF
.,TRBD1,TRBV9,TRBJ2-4,TGTGCCAGCAGCGAGAGGGACAGGGAAAACATTCAGTACTTC,CASSERDRENIQYF
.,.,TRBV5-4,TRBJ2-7,TGTGCCAGCAGCTTGGAGACGGGGGATTACGAGCAGTACTTC,CASSLETGDYEQYF
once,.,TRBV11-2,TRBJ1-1,TGTGCCAGCAGCTTATGGGGCACCACTGAAGCTTTCTTT,CASSLWGTTEAFF
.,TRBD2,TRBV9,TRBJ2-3,TGTGCCAGCAGCTTAGGACTAGCGGGGGGGGCGGAAGATACGCAGTATTTT,CASSLGLAGGAEDTQYF
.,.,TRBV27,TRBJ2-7,TGTGCCAGCAGTAAAACGACAGGAGACTACGAGCAGTACTTC,CASSKTTGDYEQYF
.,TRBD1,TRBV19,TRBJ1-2,TGTGCCAGTAGTCCCCTGGACAGGGGGTATGGCTACACCTTC,CASSPLDRGYGYTF
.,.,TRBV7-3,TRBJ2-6,TGTGCCAGCAAAGGGGGATCTGGGGCCAACGTCCTGACTTTC,CASKGGSGANVLTF
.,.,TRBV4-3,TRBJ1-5,TGCGCCAGCAGCCAAGGCCTAGGTCCGCTAGACAATCAGCCCCAGCATTTT,CASSQGLGPLDNQPQHF
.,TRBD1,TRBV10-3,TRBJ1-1,TGTGCCATTTCCGGGACAGGGGGCGACACTGAAGCTTTCTTT,CAISGTGGDTEAFF
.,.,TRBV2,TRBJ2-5,TGTGCCAGCAGTGGGGGACTTTACCAAGAGACCCAGTACTTC,CASSGGLYQETQYF
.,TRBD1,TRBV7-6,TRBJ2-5,TGTGCCAGCAGCTTACGTTGGCGCGACAGGGGTAGGGAGACCCAGTACTTC,CASSLRWRDRGRETQYF
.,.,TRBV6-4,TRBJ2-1,TGTGCCAGCCCTTCCGACGGGGGGCTTAATGAGCAGTTCTTC,CASPSDGGLNEQFF
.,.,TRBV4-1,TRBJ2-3,TGCGCCAGCAGATCCGGAGATACGCAGTATTTT,CASRSGDTQYF
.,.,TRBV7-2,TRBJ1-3,TGTGCCAGCAGCTTAGGGACTCCTCCCTCTGGAAACACCATATATTTT,CASSLGTPPSGNTIYF
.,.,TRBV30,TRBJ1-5,TGTGCCTGGAGCCATTCACAGGGTCAGCCCCAGCATTTT,CAWSHSQGQPQHF
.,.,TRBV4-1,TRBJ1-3,TGCGCCAGCAGCCAGGACAGTAAGGGAAACACCATATATTTT,CASSQDSKGNTIYF
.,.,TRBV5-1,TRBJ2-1,TGCGCCAGCGCCGGACAGAGCTCCTACAATGAGCAGTTCTTC,CASAGQSSYNEQFF
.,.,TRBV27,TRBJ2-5,TGTGCCAGCGGTGGACTACCAGAGACCCAGTACTTC,CASGGLPETQYF
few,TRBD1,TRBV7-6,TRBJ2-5,TGTGCCAGCAGCGCACACAGGGGTATGGAGGAGACCCAGTACTTC,CASSAHRGMEETQYF
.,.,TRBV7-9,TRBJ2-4,TGTGCCAGCAGCCCCCACTCAGGATTAAGCCGGGGCATTCAGTACTTC,CASSPHSGLSRGIQYF
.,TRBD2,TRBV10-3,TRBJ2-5,TGTGCCATCAGTGAGTCATCACTAGCGGGGGGGCCCGGACAAGAGACCCAGTACTTC,CAISESSLAGGPGQETQYF